These T cell receptor beta chains were read from a single sample in a study of T-cell reconstitution after alpha-beta-depleted transplantation in children. MiXCR, applied by TCRdb to the PCR reads, yields one record per CDR3 protein. Seen here are fewer than 550,000 distinct CDR3 sequences, over 9.5% observed once, and the top ten hold about 14%. Sequencing used PBMCs, mostly from graft donor cells, obtained 180 days after TCRalphabeta/CD19-depleted stem cell transplant. Receptors originate from a female patient aged 2-10 years who had a stem cell transplant for aplastic anemia, so the T cells may come from the graft donor. CDR3s include the opening cysteine and the closing phenylalanine or tryptophan. The D gene is left open where the match is weak. Clone size is stated in some rows and not others, as once, few, many or a class when expanded.

v_call	j_call	clone_size	d_call	cdr3_aa	cdr3_nt
TRBV28	TRBJ2-3	many	TRBD2	CASTSGTSGRPTDTQYF	TGTGCCAGCACTTCCGGGACTAGCGGGAGGCCCACAGATACGCAGTATTTT
TRBV7-2	TRBJ1-1	many	NA	CASSLERGAGSEAFF	TGTGCCAGCAGCTTAGAAAGGGGCGCCGGGTCTGAAGCTTTCTTT
TRBV6-1	TRBJ2-1	few	NA	CASSRRQDNEQFF	TGTGCCAGCAGTCGACGACAGGACAATGAGCAGTTCTTC
TRBV20-1	TRBJ2-5	many	NA	CSARRTVQETQYF	TGCAGTGCTAGGAGGACAGTTCAAGAGACCCAGTACTTC
TRBV6-2/TRBV6-3	TRBJ2-3	few	TRBD2	CASSPPGLAAFTDTQYF	TGTGCCAGCAGCCCCCCCGGGCTAGCGGCCTTCACAGATACGCAGTATTTT
TRBV5-4	TRBJ2-2	NA	NA	CASSSDLNSGELFF	TGTGCCAGCAGCTCGGATCTTAACTCCGGGGAGCTGTTTTTT
TRBV28	TRBJ1-1	many	NA	CASSFRGGNTEAFF	TGTGCCAGCAGTTTTAGGGGGGGGAACACTGAAGCTTTCTTT
TRBV7-2	TRBJ2-5	few	NA	CASSSPTWWGLETQYF	TGTGCCAGCAGCTCCCCCACCTGGTGGGGGCTGGAGACCCAGTACTTC
TRBV12-3/TRBV12-4	TRBJ1-2	many	NA	CASSLPVTNYGYTF	TGTGCCAGCAGTTTACCAGTGACGAACTATGGCTACACCTTC
TRBV21-1	TRBJ2-5	few	NA	CASSKVVLLETQYF	TGTGCCAGCAGCAAAGTGGTACTCCTGGAGACCCAGTACTTC
TRBV29-1	TRBJ1-1	NA	NA	CSVDAGKTEAFF	TGCAGCGTTGACGCGGGTAAGACTGAAGCTTTCTTT
TRBV5-1	TRBJ2-1	few	TRBD2	CASSYLFLFGTRYNEQFF	TGCGCCAGCAGCTACCTTTTCCTCTTCGGGACTAGATACAATGAGCAGTTCTTC
TRBV19	TRBJ1-1	few	NA	CASNQGRDWTEAFF	TGTGCCAGTAATCAGGGAAGGGATTGGACTGAAGCTTTCTTT
TRBV10-3	TRBJ2-2	few	NA	CAILLVEGATGELFF	TGTGCCATCCTTCTTGTGGAAGGGGCCACCGGGGAGCTGTTTTTT
TRBV15	TRBJ2-3	NA	NA	CATSRDIPTSDTQYF	TGTGCCACCAGCAGAGACATCCCGACTTCAGATACGCAGTATTTT